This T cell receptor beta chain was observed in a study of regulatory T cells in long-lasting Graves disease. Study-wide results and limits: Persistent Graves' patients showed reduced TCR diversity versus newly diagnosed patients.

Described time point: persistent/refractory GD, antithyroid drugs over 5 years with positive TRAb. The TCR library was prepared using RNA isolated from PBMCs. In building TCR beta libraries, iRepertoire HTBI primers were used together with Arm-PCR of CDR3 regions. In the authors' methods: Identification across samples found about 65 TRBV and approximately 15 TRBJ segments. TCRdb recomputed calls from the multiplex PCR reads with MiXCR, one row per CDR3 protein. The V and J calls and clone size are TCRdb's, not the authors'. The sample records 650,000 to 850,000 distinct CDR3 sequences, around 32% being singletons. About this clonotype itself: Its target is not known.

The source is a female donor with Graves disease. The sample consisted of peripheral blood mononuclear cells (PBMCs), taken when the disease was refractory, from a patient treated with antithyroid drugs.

The CDR3 sequence: CSAGAGVAGELFF. The DNA of the CDR3 is TGCAGCGCCGGGGCTGGGGTAGCCGGGGAGCTGTTTTTT. The V call is TRBV20-1, the J call TRBJ2-2, with D perhaps given as TRBD1 or TRBD2 (5 bases each). Germline assignment: CDR1 DFQATT and CDR2 SNEGSKA (reference sequence). This CDR3 spans 13 amino acids.